A selection of T cell receptor beta chains follows, all from one sample in a study of CD8 T cells in Susac syndrome. MiXCR, run by TCRdb on the immunoSEQ multiplex PCR reads, gives a single entry per CDR3 protein. The sample holds roughly 200,000 distinct CDR3 sequences, roughly 94% seen once. Sequenced input: CD4+ T cells from PBMCs. The source of these receptors is a human donor in good health. Each CDR3 is given with its conserved first and last residue. D genes are given only for firm matches. The size field is filled for only some rows; it gives once, few, many or a size class.

TRBD1 TRBJ2-3 NA TRBV29-1 CSVDTGVDTQYF TGCAGCGTTGATACAGGGGTAGATACGCAGTATTTT
NA TRBJ2-3 NA TRBV11-3 CASSLEGASDTQYF TGTGCCAGCAGCTTAGAGGGGGCCTCAGATACGCAGTATTTT
NA TRBJ2-7 NA TRBV5-1 CASSLRVSYEQYF TGCGCCAGCAGCTTGCGAGTTTCCTACGAGCAGTACTTC
NA TRBJ2-3 NA TRBV20-1 CSARDRRGSGDTQYF TGCAGTGCTAGAGATCGTCGGGGGAGTGGAGATACGCAGTATTTT
NA TRBJ2-7 NA TRBV9 CASSVGPSGANEQYF TGTGCCAGCAGCGTAGGGCCTTCCGGGGCGAACGAGCAGTACTTC
TRBD1 TRBJ2-3 NA TRBV9 CASSAPTGGGTDTQYF TGTGCCAGCAGCGCGCCAACAGGGGGTGGCACAGATACGCAGTATTTT
NA TRBJ2-5 NA TRBV30 CAWSRGTKQETQYF TGTGCCTGGAGTCGCGGGACAAAACAAGAGACCCAGTACTTC
TRBD1 TRBJ2-5 NA TRBV25-1 CASSAIGTGGGETQYF TGTGCCAGCAGTGCCATCGGGACAGGGGGTGGAGAGACCCAGTACTTC
NA TRBJ2-7 NA TRBV21-1 CASSLRSSECNYEQYF TGTGCCAGCAGCCTAAGGAGTAGCGAGTGTAACTACGAGCAGTACTTC
NA TRBJ1-5 NA TRBV27 CASSLVGQKQPQHF TGTGCCAGCAGTTTAGTCGGACAGAAACAGCCCCAGCATTTT
TRBD2 TRBJ2-3 once TRBV9 CASSALAGSSGGTDTQYF TGTGCCAGCAGCGCTCTAGCGGGTTCTAGCGGGGGCACAGATACGCAGTATTTT
TRBD2 TRBJ2-3 few TRBV15 CATSRAGGADTQYF TGTGCCACCAGCAGAGCGGGAGGGGCAGATACGCAGTATTTT
NA TRBJ2-2 NA TRBV5-1 CASSFVGTANTGELFF TGCGCCAGCAGCTTCGTAGGGACCGCGAACACCGGGGAGCTGTTTTTT
NA TRBJ2-5 NA TRBV7-2 CASSLVRGNQETQYF TGTGCCAGCAGCTTAGTTCGCGGGAATCAAGAGACCCAGTACTTC
NA TRBJ2-1 NA TRBV6-6 CASSYGPVRNEQFF TGTGCCAGCAGTTATGGGCCAGTCCGGAATGAGCAGTTCTTC
NA TRBJ1-5 NA TRBV29-1 CSVVTGLSNQPQHF TGCAGCGTTGTTACAGGCCTTAGCAATCAGCCCCAGCATTTT
NA TRBJ2-5 NA TRBV20-1 CSARDLKQTFQETQYF TGCAGTGCTAGAGATCTCAAGCAAACCTTCCAAGAGACCCAGTACTTC
TRBD2 TRBJ2-3 NA TRBV4-3 CASSQKAPGTSGRASTDTQYF TGCGCCAGCAGCCAAAAGGCTCCCGGGACTAGCGGGAGGGCCAGTACAGATACGCAGTATTTT
NA TRBJ2-6 NA TRBV3-1 CASSQKGLFSTSGANVLTF TGTGCCAGCAGCCAAAAGGGCCTCTTTTCGACTTCTGGGGCCAACGTCCTGACTTTC
NA TRBJ2-1 NA TRBV20-1 CSASAGRTNEQFF TGCAGTGCTAGCGCGGGTCGAACAAATGAGCAGTTCTTC
TRBD2 TRBJ2-1 NA TRBV20-1 CSAGGLAGEGNEQFF TGCAGTGCTGGTGGACTAGCGGGAGAGGGCAATGAGCAGTTCTTC
NA TRBJ2-3 NA TRBV29-1 CSVEDLRVRADTQYF TGCAGCGTTGAAGATCTTCGAGTTAGGGCAGATACGCAGTATTTT
TRBD1 TRBJ2-1 NA TRBV28 CASSLRGRRYYNEQFF TGTGCCAGCAGCCTTAGGGGGCGCCGGTACTACAATGAGCAGTTCTTC
NA TRBJ1-3 NA TRBV7-8 CASSLGRAGNTIYF TGTGCCAGCAGCTTAGGGCGAGCTGGAAACACCATATATTTT
NA TRBJ2-2 NA TRBV24-1 CATSAQGNTGELFF TGTGCCACCAGTGCACAGGGGAACACCGGGGAGCTGTTTTTT
NA TRBJ1-1 NA TRBV30 CAWSVGGYTEAFF TGTGCCTGGAGTGTGGGAGGTTACACTGAAGCTTTCTTT
TRBD1 TRBJ2-1 NA TRBV29-1 CSVPGQGHNEQFF TGCAGCGTCCCGGGACAGGGGCACAATGAGCAGTTCTTC
NA TRBJ2-1 once TRBV28 CASSLGLDKQFF TGTGCCAGCAGTTTAGGGTTAGACAAGCAGTTCTTC
NA TRBJ2-1 NA TRBV9 CASTPGEYNEQFF TGTGCCAGCACCCCGGGGGAGTACAATGAGCAGTTCTTC
TRBD1 TRBJ1-2 NA TRBV29-1 CSVVRDRGIVYGYTF TGCAGCGTTGTTCGGGACAGGGGTATTGTATATGGCTACACCTTC
NA TRBJ2-5 NA TRBV4-2 CASSQAVWGGLGTQYF TGTGCCAGCAGCCAAGCAGTTTGGGGAGGCCTCGGTACCCAGTACTTC
NA TRBJ2-5 once TRBV28 CASRRAHQETQYF TGTGCCAGCCGACGAGCTCATCAAGAGACCCAGTACTTC